One and the same sample provided the 24 T cell receptor beta chains below, sequenced in a study of cytomegalovirus exposure and HLA in healthy donors. The PCR made use of 60 Vbeta and 13 Jbeta primers. Clones were read by immunoSEQ multiplex PCR, and TCRdb kept only the in-frame ones, dropping some. The sample holds about 200,000 clones. The source material was PBMCs. Every receptor here comes from a girl aged 2-10 years in good health and CMV-seropositive.

This chain joins TRBV5-1 and TRBJ2-7; TRBD1 might be the D (5 bases). CDR3 size: 11 residues. Germline lookup yields CDR1 SGHRS and CDR2 YFSETQ. The V and J ends lost 2 bases and 5 bases respectively, with 5 bases between them. The chain's CDR3 is CASSFRDEQYF. In DNA, the CDR3 is TGCGCCAGCAGCTTCAGGGACGAGCAGTACTTC.

The rearrangement uses TRBV7-8 and TRBJ2-1; D possibly corresponds to TRBD2 (6 bases). Trimming pared 5 bases from V and 6 bases from J, leaving 26 bases between. Germline CDR1 SGHVS, CDR2 FQNEAQ. This CDR3 has 18 amino acids. CDR3 bases: TGTGCCAGCAGCCCCCATAGGGGACTCGATGGCCTTACCAATGAGCAGTTCTTC. Protein product: CASSPHRGLDGLTNEQFF.

V and J are TRBV18 and TRBJ2-5; possible D gene TRBD1, 6 bases. Near its end, the DNA agrees better with TRBJ2-7, so the J call may be wrong. This CDR3 region has 15 residues. Germline V gene data show CDR1 as KGHSH and CDR2 as LQKENI. CDR3 DNA sequence: TGTGCCAGCTCACCCCTCCCGGGACATTCCTACGAGCAGTACTTC. This codes for CASSPLPGHSYEQYF.

V and J are TRBV27 and TRBJ2-3; 12 bases match TRBD2. With V trimmed by 5 bases and J by 0 bases, 9 bases remained unmatched. This CDR3 comprises 18 residues. CDR1 and CDR2 (germline): MNHEY, SMNVEV (reference sequence). This CDR3 reads CASSHLTSGSVSTDTQYF. The DNA for the CDR3 is TGTGCCAGCAGTCACCTGACTAGCGGGAGCGTCAGCACAGATACGCAGTATTTT.

V and J are TRBV19 and TRBJ1-2, with D hard to call. V was cut by 6 bases and J by 3 bases, with 14 bases left in between. Germline CDR1 and CDR2: LNHDA and SQIVND (reference sequence). The CDR3 length is 14 residues. The CDR3 loop is CASSLRVEYYGYTF. The DNA of the CDR3 is TGTGCCAGTAGCCTGCGGGTGGAATACTATGGCTACACCTTC.

The genes are TRBV28 and TRBJ1-5, with 10 bases identical to TRBD1. The J segment lost 3 bases and the V segment lost 2 bases, leaving 10 bases of the junction unmatched. Germline V gene sequence: CDR1 MDHEN, CDR2 SYDVKM. The CDR3 spans 18 residues. The CDR3: CASSLVGTGVPHNQPQHF. CDR3 coding DNA: TGTGCCAGCAGTTTAGTTGGGACAGGGGTTCCACACAATCAGCCCCAGCATTTT.

DNA of the CDR3: TGTGCCAGCTACCTCGGGGGGGCCGGGGAGCTGTTTTTT. Amino acid sequence: CASYLGGAGELFF. The gene calls are TRBV6-1 and TRBJ2-2, with 8 bases lining up with TRBD2. Germline assignment: CDR1 MNHNS and CDR2 SASEGT. CDR3 length equals 13 residues. V shed 8 bases, J shed 6 bases, and the junction held 5 bases outside the gene matches.

This chain connects TRBV10-1 to TRBJ2-7; 9 positions agree with TRBD1. The CDR3 covers 14 residues. The germline gives CDR1 WNHNN, CDR2 SYGVQD (reference sequence). Trimming at V came to 2 bases and at J to 5 bases, leaving 4 bases not matched to a gene. The CDR3 loop is CASSEVQGAHEQYF. The CDR3 coding sequence is TGCGCCAGCAGTGAGGTACAGGGGGCCCACGAGCAGTACTTC.

V usage is TRBV27 and J usage is TRBJ2-3, with D possibly TRBD2 on 6 matching bases. V shed 3 bases and J shed 2 bases, with 9 bases lying between them. CDR3 length: 14 residues. Germline lookup yields CDR1 MNHEY and CDR2 SMNVEV (reference sequence). The CDR3 nucleotides are TGTGCCAGCAGTTTTAGCGGCACCACAGATACGCAGTATTTT. It specifies CASSFSGTTDTQYF.

J is TRBJ2-7 and V is TRBV11-2; D call uncertain. Germline lookup yields CDR1 SGHAT and CDR2 FQNNGV. There are 12 residues in the CDR3. Trimming stripped 1 base from V and 5 bases from J, with 6 bases between. CDR3 in amino acids: CASSLAADEQYF. CDR3 bases: TGTGCCAGCAGCTTAGCGGCGGACGAGCAGTACTTC.

The chain carries TRBV15 and TRBJ1-5; TRBD1 aligns across 8 bases. Germline-derived CDR1 and CDR2 are LNHNV and YYDKDF (reference sequence). This CDR3 is 15 amino acids long. J was trimmed by 6 bases and V by 0 bases; bases with no gene match: 4. CDR3 nucleotide sequence: TGTGCCACCAGCAGAGATCAGGGGGCTGCTCAGCCCCAGCATTTT. Protein: CATSRDQGAAQPQHF.

This chain links TRBV19 with TRBJ1-1, with TRBD1 as a possible D gene (6 bases). V was shortened by 3 bases and J by 8 bases, with 16 bases between the two germline ends. This CDR3 has 14 amino acids. Germline loops: CDR1 LNHDA, CDR2 SQIVND (reference sequence). In nucleotides, the CDR3 is TGTGCCAGTAGTATGGAGGAATGGGGGCCCGAAGCTTTCTTT. The encoded protein is CASSMEEWGPEAFF.

The rearrangement joins TRBV29-1 to TRBJ2-1; 8 bases agree with TRBD2. This CDR3 is built from 14 residues. V trimming: 7 bases; J trimming: 4 bases; junction bases outside the gene matches: 9. Germline V lookup: CDR1 SQVTM, CDR2 ANQGSEA. CDR3 DNA sequence: TGCAGCGGACGCGGTCCGGGAGGGTACAATGAGCAGTTCTTC. Protein product: CSGRGPGGYNEQFF.

V and J are TRBV27 and TRBJ2-5, with 12 bases aligning to TRBD2. The J call is doubtful: the DNA matches TRBJ2-7 better. This CDR3 spans 16 amino acids. Germline CDR1 reads MNHEY; CDR2 reads SMNVEV (reference sequence). CDR3 loop: CASSFRLAGGTYEQYF. CDR3 bases: TGTGCCAGCAGTTTTCGTCTAGCGGGAGGGACCTACGAGCAGTACTTC.

The genes are TRBV28 and TRBJ1-5, with D maybe TRBD1 (6 bases). The CDR3 is 15 amino acids. Looked up from germline, CDR1 is MDHEN and CDR2 is SYDVKM. V was cut by 4 bases and J by 4 bases, with 14 bases left in between. The CDR3 is CASSSGLGGNQPQHF. The CDR3 bases are TGTGCCAGCAGTTCCGGCCTAGGGGGAAATCAGCCCCAGCATTTT. The entire variable domain, with the rest obtained from reference TRBV28 and TRBJ1-5, is as follows: DVKVTQSSRYLVKRTGEKVFLECVQDMDHENMFWYRQDPGLGLRLIYFSYDVKMKEKGDIPEGYSVSREKKERFSLILESASTNQTSMYLCASSSGLGGNQPQHFGDGTRLSIL.

The V call is TRBV28, the J call TRBJ2-7, with 7 bases identical to TRBD1. This CDR3 comprises 17 residues. Germline trimming cut 2 bases from V and 5 bases from J; bases unmatched to any gene: 15. The germline gives CDR1 MDHEN, CDR2 SYDVKM. In DNA form, the CDR3 reads TGTGCCAGCAGTTTAGGAGGCCCGACAGGGTCGTTCGACGAGCAGTACTTC. The encoded protein is CASSLGGPTGSFDEQYF.

The chain recombines TRBV28 with TRBJ2-5; a possible D gene is TRBD2 (5 bases). CDR3 length equals 13 residues. V was pared by 6 bases and J by 2 bases, with 10 bases between. Looked up from germline, CDR1 is MDHEN and CDR2 is SYDVKM. CDR3 sequence (DNA): TGTGCCAGCAGCCCCCGGGAACAAGAGACCCAGTACTTC. This encodes CASSPREQETQYF. The full variable domain, its missing parts supplied by reference TRBV28 and TRBJ2-5, is DVKVTQSSRYLVKRTGEKVFLECVQDMDHENMFWYRQDPGLGLRLIYFSYDVKMKEKGDIPEGYSVSREKKERFSLILESASTNQTSMYLCASSPREQETQYFGPGTRLLVL.

This sequence joins TRBV4-1 and TRBJ2-3; 7 positions match TRBD2. After removal of 3 bases from V and 0 bases from J, the junction contained 15 bases not matched to a gene. Germline values: CDR1 MGHRA, CDR2 YSYEKL. The CDR3 spans 19 residues. The CDR3 loop is CASSQASGRTSASTDTQYF. The CDR3 bases are TGCGCCAGCAGCCAGGCTAGCGGACGAACGAGTGCTAGCACAGATACGCAGTATTTT.

The chain has TRBV19 and TRBJ2-3; 10 positions match TRBD2. V shed 8 bases, J shed 4 bases, and the junction held 6 bases outside the gene matches. Germline V CDR1 and CDR2: LNHDA, SQIVND (reference sequence). CDR3 length: 14 residues. CDR3 DNA sequence: TGTGCCAGTTCCGGGACTAGCGTGCCAGATACGCAGTATTTT. The encoded protein is CASSGTSVPDTQYF.

The V and J genes are TRBV2 and TRBJ2-5; 7 bases align to TRBD1. The J call is doubtful: the DNA matches TRBJ2-7 better. Germline V gene data show CDR1 as SNHLY and CDR2 as FYNNEI. The CDR3 runs 15 residues. CDR3 DNA: TGTGCCAGCAGCGACAGGGCCTTCTCCCTCTACGAGCAGTACTTC. This sequence encodes CASSDRAFSLYEQYF.

The chain recombines TRBV7-3 with TRBJ1-1; maybe TRBD1 (6 bases). This CDR3 comprises 15 residues. The germline CDR1 and CDR2 sequences are SGHTA and FQGTGA. The V end lost 1 base, the J end lost 5 bases, and 14 bases lay between the germline ends. In DNA, the CDR3 is TGTGCCAGCAGCTTAAGAGCAGGGGAAAAGACTGAAGCTTTCTTT. Its protein is CASSLRAGEKTEAFF.

On this clone itself: A junction boundary mismatches the germline segment, possibly from a read error. The chain carries TRBV28 and TRBJ1-1, with a tentative D call TRBD1 (5 bases). This CDR3 is 18 amino acids long. The germline V gene has CDR1 MDHEN and CDR2 SYDVKM. CDR3 DNA: TGTGCCAGCGGTTTAGCTGGGGCGATATCAGGTATGAACACTGAAGCTTTCTTT. Its protein product is CASGLAGAISGMNTEAFF.

CDR3 region: CASSRKRDSDNQPQHF. Written as DNA, the CDR3 is TGTGCCAGCTCAAGGAAACGGGACAGTGACAATCAGCCCCAGCATTTT. The chain combines TRBV18 with TRBJ1-5; 7 bases map to TRBD1. The CDR3 covers 16 residues. V gave up 5 bases and J gave up 3 bases; unmatched junction bases: 10. Germline values: CDR1 KGHSH, CDR2 LQKENI.

The V gene is TRBV2, the J gene TRBJ1-2, with 8 bases aligning to TRBD1. The CDR3 sequence is 14 residues long. J was trimmed by 5 bases and V by 6 bases; bases with no gene match: 8. The germline V gene encodes CDR1 SNHLY and CDR2 FYNNEI. Here the CDR3 reads CASRVTGDIYGYTF. The CDR3 nucleotides read TGTGCCAGCAGAGTGACAGGGGACATTTATGGCTACACCTTC.